This TCR beta chain was found in a study of low-dose radiotherapy and immunotherapy resistance in tumors. CDR1 MGHRA and CDR2 YSYEKL come from the germline V gene. V shed 4 bases and J shed 1 base, with 11 bases lying between them. This CDR3 spans 15 amino acids. This clonotype has a count of ten or more. Noted time point: before trial treatment. Priming of first-strand cDNA relied on TRAV- and TRBV-specific primers (covering alpha and beta chains). TCRs underwent 20 PCR cycles of amplification with a constant-region primer and V-primer adapter. In vitro transcription was used to amplify the isolated mRNA. Each CDR3 protein is one row after TCRdb ran MiXCR on the reads. The table includes approximately 89,000 distinct CDR3 sequences, 15% to 20% detected once.

The receptor was isolated from a male donor with prostate cancer. The chain couples TRBV4-1 to TRBJ1-3; D is perhaps TRBD1 (6 bases). The sequencing here drew on PBMCs, taken before treatment. For the CDR3, the DNA is TGCGCCAGCAGCCCGCTGGACAGATCTGGAAACACCATATATTTT. Protein sequence: CASSPLDRSGNTIYF.